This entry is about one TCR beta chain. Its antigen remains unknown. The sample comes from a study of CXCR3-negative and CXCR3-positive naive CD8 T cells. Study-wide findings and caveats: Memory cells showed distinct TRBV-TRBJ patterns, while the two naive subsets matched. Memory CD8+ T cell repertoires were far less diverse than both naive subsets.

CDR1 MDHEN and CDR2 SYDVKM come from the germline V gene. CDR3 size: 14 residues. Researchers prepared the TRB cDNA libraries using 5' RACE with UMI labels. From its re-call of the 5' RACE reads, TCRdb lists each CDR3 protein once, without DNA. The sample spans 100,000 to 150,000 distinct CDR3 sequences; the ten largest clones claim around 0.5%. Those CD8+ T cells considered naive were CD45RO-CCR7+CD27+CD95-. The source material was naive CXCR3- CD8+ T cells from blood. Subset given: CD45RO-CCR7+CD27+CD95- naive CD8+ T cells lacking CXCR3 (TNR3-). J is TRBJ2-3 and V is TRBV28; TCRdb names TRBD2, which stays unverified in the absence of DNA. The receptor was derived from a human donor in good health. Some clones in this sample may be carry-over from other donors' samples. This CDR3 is CASRGLGGSDTQYF.